A selection of T cell receptor beta chains follows, all from one sample in a study of CD8 T cells in ankylosing spondylitis. Each CDR3 protein is one row after TCRdb ran MiXCR on the 5' RACE reads. The sample holds 500,000 or so distinct CDR3 sequences; 5.3% are singletons and the top ten take approximately 4%. Source material: blood, either unsorted or a sorted T cell fraction (not recorded which). These receptors all stem from a male donor with ankylosing spondylitis. Each CDR3 is given with its conserved first and last residue. The D gene is left open where the match is weak. Size is stated for part of the rows, as once, few or many counts, or as a class when the clone is expanded.

d_call	v_call	clone_size	j_call	cdr3_nt	cdr3_aa
NA	TRBV12-3/TRBV12-4	many	TRBJ1-5	TGTGCCTCCGGGACGTACAATCAGCCCCAGCATTTT	CASGTYNQPQHF
NA	TRBV5-1	many	TRBJ1-2	TGCGCCAGCAGCTTGGCCGGGGACCCCTCTGATGGCTACACCTTC	CASSLAGDPSDGYTF
NA	TRBV4-3	many	TRBJ2-4	TGCGCCAGCAGCCAAGATTGGGGTTCCAAAAACATTCAGTACTTC	CASSQDWGSKNIQYF
TRBD1	TRBV12-3/TRBV12-4	many	TRBJ2-3	TGTGCCAGCACCCACAGGGGGCACACAGATACGCAGTATTTT	CASTHRGHTDTQYF
NA	TRBV27	many	TRBJ1-4	TGTGCCAGCAGTCCTGCTTGGGGGGTTGAAAAACTGTTTTTT	CASSPAWGVEKLFF
TRBD1	TRBV7-2	many	TRBJ2-7	TGTGCCAGCAGGACTTGGGGGACAGGAGGCGAGCAGTACTTC	CASRTWGTGGEQYF
NA	TRBV10-3	many	TRBJ2-1	TGTGCCATCAGTGTGGAGTACAATGAGCAGTTCTTC	CAISVEYNEQFF
TRBD2	TRBV7-2	many	TRBJ2-1	TGTGCCGCGGGAGAGGAAGGGTGGTACTACAATGAGCAGTTCTTC	CAAGEEGWYYNEQFF
NA	TRBV29-1	many	TRBJ2-2	TGCAGCGCTACTGCCTTCGCGAACACCGGGGAGCTGTTTTTT	CSATAFANTGELFF
NA	TRBV7-2	many	TRBJ1-1	TGTGCCAGCAGCCGCCGGGGCCCATCCGGCGTCACTGAAGCTTTCTTT	CASSRRGPSGVTEAFF
NA	TRBV7-8	few	TRBJ1-2	TGTGCCAGCAGTCGAACAGGGATGACGGCCCTCTCCGTCTTCTATGGCTACACCTTC	CASSRTGMTALSVFYGYTF
NA	TRBV5-1	many	TRBJ1-3	TGCGCCAGCAGCTCCCGAGGGGGGGACACCATATATTTT	CASSSRGGDTIYF
TRBD2	TRBV5-1	few	TRBJ2-5	TGCGCCAGCAAAAATGGGACTAGCGGGATTGAGACCCAGTACTTC	CASKNGTSGIETQYF
TRBD2	TRBV5-5	many	TRBJ2-1	TGTGCCAGCAGCTTCTCTAGCGGGAGTCACAATGAGCAGTTCTTC	CASSFSSGSHNEQFF
NA	TRBV18	many	TRBJ1-5	TGTGCCAGCTCACCGCGGGACATCCGGGGCCTACTAAGCAATCAGCCCCAGCATTTT	CASSPRDIRGLLSNQPQHF
TRBD1	TRBV7-2	many	TRBJ1-6	TGTGCCAGCAGCCGGGACAGGGGCGGATTACCCCTCCACTTT	CASSRDRGGLPLHF
TRBD2	TRBV27	few	TRBJ2-3	TGTGCCAGCAGTCCCCGCCCCAAGCGGGAGGCTAGCACAGATACGCAGTATTTT	CASSPRPKREASTDTQYF
NA	TRBV24-1	many	TRBJ2-1	TGTGCCACCAGTGATTTGGACTATTTAGAGCAGTTCTTC	CATSDLDYLEQFF
NA	TRBV5-1	many	TRBJ2-5	TGCGCCAGCAGCTTGCTACCCCAAAGAGAGACCCAGTACTTC	CASSLLPQRETQYF
NA	TRBV20-1	few	TRBJ2-5	TGCAGTGGAGGTTTTCGTGACAGCCAAGAGACCCAGTACTTC	CSGGFRDSQETQYF
NA	TRBV5-1	many	TRBJ1-2	TGCGCCAGCAGCCCGCTTATGTCCGGGGGCCACTATGGCTACACCTTC	CASSPLMSGGHYGYTF
TRBD1	TRBV6-1	few	TRBJ2-7	TGTGCCAGCAGTCCCGGGACAGGGACCGAGCAGTACTTC	CASSPGTGTEQYF
NA	TRBV29-1	many	TRBJ2-3	TGCAGCGTTGAGGGGCAGTATTTT	CSVEGQYF
TRBD1	TRBV5-1	many	TRBJ2-5	TGCGCCAGCAGCTACGGACAGGGAGAGACCCAGTACTTC	CASSYGQGETQYF
NA	TRBV5-1	few	TRBJ2-7	TGCGCCAGCAGCCCTATGGACAGCCTGCTCTACGAGCAGTACTTC	CASSPMDSLLYEQYF
NA	TRBV4-3	many	TRBJ1-6	TGCGCCAGCAGCCAAGATCTGGGGGCGTGGGGTTCACCCCTCCACTTT	CASSQDLGAWGSPLHF
NA	TRBV11-2	NA	TRBJ2-2	TGTGCCAGCAGCTCCCCAGTAGGGCAGCTATTCAACACCGGGGAGCTGTTTTTT	CASSSPVGQLFNTGELFF
TRBD1	TRBV4-1	many	TRBJ2-7	TGCGCCAGCAGCCCTGCAGGGGACAGGTTCTCTCAGCAGTACTTC	CASSPAGDRFSQQYF
NA	TRBV12-3/TRBV12-4	many	TRBJ2-5	TGTGCCAGCAGTTTTGGGCCCGGGGTCCAAGAGACCCAGTACTTC	CASSFGPGVQETQYF
TRBD2	TRBV20-1	many	TRBJ2-3	TGCAGTGCCCCGAGGACTAGCAGCACAGATACGCAGTATTTT	CSAPRTSSTDTQYF
NA	TRBV5-1	many	TRBJ1-2	TGCGCCAGCAGCTTGCAAGGGGACCCAGCCTATGGCTACACCTTC	CASSLQGDPAYGYTF
TRBD1	TRBV28	few	TRBJ2-3	TGTGCCAGCAGTCTAGGGACAGGGGGACGAGATACGCAGTATTTT	CASSLGTGGRDTQYF
NA	TRBV25-1	many	TRBJ1-2	TGTGCCAGCAGTCGCGGCGGGACTGTGTCCCCTTCCTTC	CASSRGGTVSPSF
NA	TRBV7-9	many	TRBJ1-1	TGTGCCAGCAGCTTACTTCTCAGCACCATCACTGAAGCTTTCTTT	CASSLLLSTITEAFF
TRBD2	TRBV7-8	many	TRBJ2-1	TGTGCCAGCAGCTTAGCGGGACTAGCGTATAATGAGCAGTTCTTC	CASSLAGLAYNEQFF
TRBD1	TRBV5-5	many	TRBJ1-2	TGTGCCAGCAGCATACCGGGACAGCTCTATGGCTACACCTTC	CASSIPGQLYGYTF